Listed here are 3 T cell receptor beta chains from one sample, sequenced in a study of blood T cells in healthy people across ages. Alongside a J-beta primer mix, a sample-barcoded 5' primer served in a second PCR lasting roughly 6 to 12 cycles. One entry per CDR3 protein results from TCRdb running MiXCR on the 5' RACE reads. The table has almost 300,000 distinct CDR3 sequences, 25% to 30% seen once. The material sequenced was blood. The receptors derive from a woman in her sixties or seventies in good health.

This chain uses TRBV9 with TRBJ1-1; 9 nucleotides agree with TRBD1. Germline-derived CDR1 and CDR2 are SGDLS and YYNGEE. The CDR3 spans 15 residues. The V and J ends lost 0 bases and 2 bases, in that order; junction bases with no gene match: 2. This chain's CDR3 is CASSVGDRANTEAFF. For the CDR3, the DNA is TGTGCCAGCAGCGTAGGGGACAGGGCAAACACTGAAGCTTTCTTT.

The V and J genes are TRBV10-3 and TRBJ2-5; 8 bases fit TRBD1. V was pared by 3 bases and J by 11 bases, with 8 bases of the junction left unmatched. The CDR3 totals 13 residues. CDR1 and CDR2 from the germline V gene are ENHRY and SYGVKD. CDR3 nucleotide sequence: TGTGCCATCAGTGAAGGACAGGGAGGCCCGCAGTACTTC. It specifies CAISEGQGGPQYF.

This chain connects TRBV5-1 to TRBJ2-3, with 9 bases that match TRBD1. V lost 4 bases and J lost 2; bases outside the gene matches: 5. CDR3 size: 15 residues. Germline-derived CDR1 and CDR2 are SGHRS and YFSETQ. CDR3 amino acids: CASSPGTGITDTQYF. For the CDR3, the DNA is TGCGCCAGCAGCCCCGGGACAGGGATCACAGATACGCAGTATTTT. Filled out from reference TRBV5-1 and TRBJ2-3, the complete variable domain reads KAGVTQTPRYLIKTRGQQVTLSCSPISGHRSVSWYQQTPGQGLQFLFEYFSETQRNKGNFPGRFSGRQFSNSRSEMNVSTLELGDSALYLCASSPGTGITDTQYFGPGTRLTVL.